This T cell receptor (beta chain) was identified during a study of OX40 agonist ivuxolimab in advanced cancers. Points from the study as a whole: Expanded clones tended on average to be more numerous among CD8+ T cells than CD4+.

Of note for this clone: The antigen is not known.

Germline V gene lookup returns CDR1 SGHRS and CDR2 YFSETQ. V was clipped by 2 bases and J by 1 base, with 6 bases between them. CDR3 length: 13 residues. TCRdb keeps only in-frame clones here, not all; method: immunoSEQ multiplex PCR. The data contain 50,000 or so clones, about 88% of them singletons. This receptor was obtained from an adult with an advanced solid tumor such as melanoma, head and neck, liver or kidney cancer. The chain employs TRBV5-1 and TRBJ1-1; D call uncertain. Specimen: CD4+ or CD8+ T cells sorted from blood, collected in a trial of the OX40 agonist ivuxolimab. The CDR3 region has the DNA TGCGCCAGCAGCTTCGCCGAGAACACTGAAGCTTTCTTT. The encoded protein is CASSFAENTEAFF.